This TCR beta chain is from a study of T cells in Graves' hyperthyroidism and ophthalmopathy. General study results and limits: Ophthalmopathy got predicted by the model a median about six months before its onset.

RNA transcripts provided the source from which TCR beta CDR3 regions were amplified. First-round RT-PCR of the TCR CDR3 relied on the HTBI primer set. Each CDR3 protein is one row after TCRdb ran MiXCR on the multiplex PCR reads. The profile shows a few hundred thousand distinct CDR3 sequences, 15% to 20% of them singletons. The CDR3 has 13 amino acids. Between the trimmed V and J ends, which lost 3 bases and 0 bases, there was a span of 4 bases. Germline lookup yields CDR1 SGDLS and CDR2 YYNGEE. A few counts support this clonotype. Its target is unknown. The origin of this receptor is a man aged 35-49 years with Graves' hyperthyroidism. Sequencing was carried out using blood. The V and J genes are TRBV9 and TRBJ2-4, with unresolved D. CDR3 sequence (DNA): TGTGCCAGCAGCGAAACAGCCAAAAACATTCAGTACTTC. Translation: CASSETAKNIQYF.